The 23 T cell receptor beta chains presented below share a single source sample, sequenced in a study of graft-versus-host responses after intestinal transplantation. Their antigens remain unidentified. The method was immunoSEQ multiplex PCR; TCRdb's version includes in-frame clones alone and lacks a portion of them. The data show about 70,000 clones, nearly 85% seen once. The material was unstimulated CD4+ T cells sorted from spleen or lymph node cells, obtained before transplant. These receptor sequences come from a human donor who was the organ donor for an intestinal transplant.

This rearrangement joins TRBV7-9 to TRBJ1-2, with D possibly being TRBD1 (5 bases). V was pared by 2 bases and J by 8 bases, with 18 bases between. Germline CDR1 is SEHNR and CDR2 is FQNEAQ (reference sequence). The CDR3 consists of 15 residues. The CDR3 DNA reads as TGTGCCAGCAGCTTATCCCAGGGAACGGTGGAGGGCTACACCTTC. This gives the protein CASSLSQGTVEGYTF.

The V and J genes are TRBV5-6 and TRBJ1-6; 7 bases line up with TRBD1. Germline CDR1 and CDR2: SGHDT and YYEEEE. With V trimmed by 5 bases and J by 8 bases, 13 bases remained unmatched. The CDR3 covers 16 residues. The CDR3 here is CASSSNRGPKDSPLHF. CDR3 DNA: TGTGCCAGCAGTTCTAACAGGGGCCCCAAAGATTCACCCCTCCACTTT. The whole variable domain, filled in from reference TRBV5-6 and TRBJ1-6, reads DAGVTQSPTHLIKTRGQQVTLRCSPKSGHDTVSWYQQALGQGPQFIFQYYEEEERQRGNFPDRFSGHQFPNYSSELNVNALLLGDSALYLCASSSNRGPKDSPLHFGNGTRLTVT.

The sample holds one count of this clone. This chain connects TRBV7-2 to TRBJ1-2, with unresolved D. Trimming stripped 1 base from V and 5 bases from J, with 23 bases between. The CDR3 length is 18 residues. Germline V gene lookup returns CDR1 SGHTA and CDR2 FQGNSA. The chain's CDR3 is CASSLGRRWSDETYGYTF. CDR3 coding DNA: TGTGCCAGCAGCTTAGGACGCCGGTGGTCCGACGAGACATATGGCTACACCTTC.

This clone was seen only once. The chain recombines TRBV7-9 with TRBJ2-2; possible D gene TRBD1, 6 bases. Germline CDR1 and CDR2: SEHNR and FQNEAQ (reference sequence). The germline V and J ends were trimmed by 5 bases and 6 bases, with 10 bases remaining between them. This CDR3 region has 13 residues. The CDR3 here is CASSERQAGELFF. CDR3 in DNA: TGTGCCAGCAGCGAGAGACAGGCCGGGGAGCTGTTTTTT.

Turning to this clone: Other nucleotide sequences from this sample produce the same CDR3. The chain links TRBV30 to TRBJ1-1; TRBD1 might be the D (6 bases). The V and J ends lost 2 bases and 5 bases respectively, with 15 bases between them. The CDR3 totals 14 residues. The V gene's germline CDR1 is GTSNPN and CDR2 SVGIG (reference sequence). The CDR3 DNA follows: TGTGCCTGGAGTCGGGGGGGGCCTTCAACTGAAGCTTTCTTT. Translated: CAWSRGGPSTEAFF.

This clone was seen once. The chain joins TRBV5-1 to TRBJ2-3; 9 nucleotides agree with TRBD2. The V gene end was trimmed by 4 bases and the J gene end by 4 bases; junction bases not matched to a gene: 4. CDR1 SGHRS and CDR2 YFSETQ come from the germline V gene. The CDR3 consists of 14 residues. This CDR3 reads CASSAGGRSDTQYF. The CDR3 DNA follows: TGCGCCAGCAGCGCGGGGGGGAGGTCAGATACGCAGTATTTT.

The rearrangement uses TRBV2 and TRBJ1-6, with a tentative D call TRBD1 (5 bases). Trimming removed 7 bases at V and 0 bases at J, with 10 bases between. CDR1 and CDR2 (germline): SNHLY, FYNNEI. This CDR3 has 15 amino acids. CDR3 protein: CASTGVSSYNSPLHF. DNA of the CDR3: TGTGCCAGCACGGGGGTGAGCTCCTATAATTCACCCCTCCACTTT.

This chain connects TRBV5-1 to TRBJ1-4, with 11 bases that match TRBD1. The trim removed 1 base at V and 6 bases at J, leaving 8 bases unmatched. CDR3 length: 17 residues. Germline V gene lookup returns CDR1 SGHRS and CDR2 YFSETQ. Written as DNA, the CDR3 is TGCGCCAGCAGCTTGAGGGATCCGGGACAGGGGGATGAAAAACTGTTTTTT. It specifies CASSLRDPGQGDEKLFF.

This clone was picked up one time. The V call is TRBV5-1, the J call TRBJ1-6, with TRBD1 as a possible D gene (5 bases). Germline assignment: CDR1 SGHRS and CDR2 YFSETQ. V shed 2 bases and J shed 8 bases, with 14 bases lying between them. CDR3 length: 15 residues. CDR3 loop: CASSLGVSSDSPLHF. The CDR3 nucleotides read TGCGCCAGCAGCTTAGGGGTCTCTTCCGATTCACCCCTCCACTTT.

The rearrangement links TRBV9 to TRBJ1-3; no clear D. The CDR3 covers 16 residues. Trimming removed 0 bases at V and 4 bases at J, with 14 bases between. The V gene's germline CDR1 is SGDLS and CDR2 YYNGEE. CDR3 region: CASSVGLGEGGNTIYF. In nucleotides, the CDR3 is TGTGCCAGCAGCGTAGGACTAGGAGAAGGGGGAAACACCATATATTTT.

V usage is TRBV7-2 and J usage is TRBJ1-2, with TRBD1 identical over 7 bases. V lost 2 bases to trimming and J lost 4 bases; unmatched junction nucleotides: 4. CDR1 SGHTA and CDR2 FQGNSA come from the germline V gene. The CDR3 covers 14 residues. The CDR3 sequence is CASSLSRQGYGYTF. The CDR3 DNA reads as TGTGCCAGCAGCTTATCCCGACAGGGCTATGGCTACACCTTC.

The gene calls are TRBV11-3 and TRBJ2-3; TRBD2 might be the D (5 bases). The CDR3 sequence is 13 residues long. CDR1 is SGHNT and CDR2 is YENEEA in the germline V gene. Trimming stripped 2 bases from V and 8 bases from J, with 11 bases between. CDR3 nucleotide sequence: TGTGCCAGCAGCTTAAAACTCGGGGTTACGCAGTATTTT. Its translation is CASSLKLGVTQYF.

The chain uses TRBV15 and TRBJ2-1; 12 bases map to TRBD1. The germline gives CDR1 LNHNV, CDR2 YYDKDF (reference sequence). V dropped 6 bases and J dropped 10; count of bases not matched to a gene: 7. This CDR3 contains 14 residues. The CDR3: CATSRGQGAGEQFF. In DNA form, the CDR3 reads TGTGCCACCAGTAGGGGACAGGGGGCAGGGGAGCAGTTCTTC.

The gene calls are TRBV14 and TRBJ2-2; TRBD2 might be the D (6 bases). CDR3 size: 15 residues. CDR1 and CDR2 (germline): SGHDN, FVKESK. V lost 4 bases, J lost 6 bases, and 15 bases lay in between. The CDR3 loop reads CASSLRDWEAGELFF. The CDR3 nucleotides read TGTGCCAGCAGCCTTCGAGACTGGGAGGCCGGGGAGCTGTTTTTT.

The J gene is TRBJ2-7, the V gene TRBV20-1; D call uncertain. This CDR3 comprises 10 residues. The V and J ends lost 0 bases and 7 bases respectively, with 4 bases between them. The V gene's germline CDR1 is DFQATT and CDR2 SNEGSKA (reference sequence). DNA of the CDR3: TGCAGTGCTAGAGAAGGAGAGCAGTACGTC. Protein sequence: CSAREGEQYV.

This chain connects TRBV6-1 to TRBJ2-7; 9 bases are shared with TRBD1. CDR1 and CDR2 from the germline V gene are MNHNS and SASEGT. Trimming removed 4 bases from V and 3 bases from J; junction bases left unmatched: 13. The length of the CDR3 is 17 residues. As DNA, the CDR3 is TGTGCCAGCAGTGGGGGGACAGGGAGGCCGAGGAACTACGAGCAGTACGTC. Residues: CASSGGTGRPRNYEQYV.

J is TRBJ2-1 and V is TRBV7-2; 14 bases are a match to TRBD2. The CDR3 spans 19 residues. V shed 5 bases and J 2 bases; nucleotides not matched to a gene: 11. CDR1 and CDR2 from the germline V gene are SGHTA and FQGNSA. CDR3 in DNA: TGTGCCAGCAGCCCACGGACTAGCGGGGGGCATCCTGCCTACAATGAGCAGTTCTTC. Residues: CASSPRTSGGHPAYNEQFF.

The count of this clone is one. V is TRBV7-2 and J is TRBJ1-4; D perhaps matches TRBD1 (6 bases). This CDR3 has 15 amino acids. Trimming cost V 0 bases and J 3 bases, with 8 bases left between them. Per germline, CDR1 SGHTA and CDR2 FQGNSA. The CDR3 reads CASSLAQGSNEKLFF. The DNA for the CDR3 is TGTGCCAGCAGCTTAGCCCAGGGGTCTAATGAAAAACTGTTTTTT.

V is TRBV30 and J is TRBJ1-5; D is ambiguous. The CDR3 is made up of 13 amino acids. Germline-derived CDR1 and CDR2 are GTSNPN and SVGIG (reference sequence). The V and J ends lost 1 base and 3 bases respectively, with 7 bases between them. CDR3 in amino acids: CAWSGGPNQPQHF. CDR3 sequence (DNA): TGTGCCTGGAGTGGAGGTCCCAATCAGCCCCAGCATTTT. Full variable domain (rest looked up from reference TRBV30 and TRBJ1-5): SQTIHQWPATLVQPVGSPLSLECTVEGTSNPNLYWYRQAAGRGLQLLFYSVGIGQISSEVPQNLSASRPQDRQFILSSKKLLLSDSGFYLCAWSGGPNQPQHFGDGTRLSIL.

This clone was observed once. The genes are TRBV6-5 and TRBJ2-2; no firm D call. The CDR3 is made up of 14 amino acids. V lost 4 bases to trimming and J lost 2 bases, with 8 bases between them. Germline V gives CDR1 MNHEY, CDR2 SVGAGI. Here the CDR3 reads CASSSPPNTGELFF. The CDR3 region has the DNA TGTGCCAGCAGTTCCCCTCCTAACACCGGGGAGCTGTTTTTT.

This chain connects TRBV7-9 to TRBJ2-1; D is perhaps TRBD1 (5 bases). The CDR3 loop spans 13 amino acids. Germline assignment: CDR1 SEHNR and CDR2 FQNEAQ (reference sequence). Trimming removed 5 bases at V and 5 bases at J, with 10 bases between. CDR3 protein: CASSEQGNNEQFF. Here the CDR3 DNA reads TGTGCCAGCAGCGAGCAGGGAAACAATGAGCAGTTCTTC.

The chain couples TRBV28 to TRBJ2-3; tentatively, D is TRBD1 (6 bases). This CDR3 region has 12 residues. The germline CDR1 and CDR2 sequences are MDHEN and SYDVKM. With 6 bases removed from V and 7 bases from J, the gap between germline ends came to 11 bases. The DNA for the CDR3 is TGTGCCAGCAGCACAGGGCAGAATACGCAGTATTTT. Translated, it gives CASSTGQNTQYF. Full variable domain (outside the CDR3, taken from reference TRBV28 and TRBJ2-3): DVKVTQSSRYLVKRTGEKVFLECVQDMDHENMFWYRQDPGLGLRLIYFSYDVKMKEKGDIPEGYSVSREKKERFSLILESASTNQTSMYLCASSTGQNTQYFGPGTRLTVL.

This clone appeared a single time. The chain is built from TRBV12-5 and TRBJ1-1, with D perhaps TRBD1 (6 bases). Trimming removed 0 bases at V and 3 bases at J, with 11 bases between. The CDR3 sequence is 15 residues long. Per germline, CDR1 LGHNT and CDR2 FRNRAP. The CDR3 region has the DNA TGTGCTAGTGGTTTGGTAATAGGGGGTGACACTGAAGCTTTCTTT. Encoded protein: CASGLVIGGDTEAFF.